The 24 T cell receptor beta chains below come from one sample, sequenced in a study of cytomegalovirus exposure and HLA in healthy donors. 13 Jbeta primers and 60 Vbeta primers were used for the PCR. Data came from immunoSEQ multiplex PCR; TCRdb stores just in-frame clones and leaves some out. The data show about 200,000 clones, roughly 78% seen once. The specimen was PBMCs. The source is a girl between 10 and 17 years old in good health and CMV-seropositive.

The V gene is TRBV27, the J gene TRBJ1-2; D is unresolved. CDR1 and CDR2 (germline): MNHEY, SMNVEV (reference sequence). The CDR3 is made up of 15 amino acids. Trimming shortened V by 0 bases and J by 2 bases, and 10 bases separated the two germline ends. CDR3: CASSLSSWENYGYTF. CDR3 sequence (DNA): TGTGCCAGCAGTTTATCGAGCTGGGAGAACTATGGCTACACCTTC.

The genes are TRBV28 and TRBJ2-5; perhaps TRBD2 as D (5 bases). Trimming left V 7 bases short and J 1 base short, with 19 bases between. The CDR3 totals 16 residues. CDR1 and CDR2 (germline): MDHEN, SYDVKM. CDR3 residues: CASTPVGDAVQETQYF. In DNA form, the CDR3 reads TGTGCCAGCACCCCGGTCGGGGATGCGGTCCAAGAGACCCAGTACTTC.

This chain joins TRBV5-1 and TRBJ1-2, with D perhaps matching TRBD1 (5 bases). The CDR3 consists of 13 residues. V lost 5 bases and J lost 7, with 15 bases in between. Germline V lookup: CDR1 SGHRS, CDR2 YFSETQ. CDR3 region: CASSFDGDSGYTF. CDR3 bases: TGCGCCAGCAGTTTCGACGGGGACTCTGGCTACACCTTC.

V usage is TRBV10-2 and J usage is TRBJ2-7; 8 positions agree with TRBD2. This CDR3 spans 14 amino acids. Germline lookup yields CDR1 WSHSY and CDR2 SAAADI. V lost 6 bases to trimming and J lost 2 bases; unmatched junction nucleotides: 6. The DNA of the CDR3 is TGCGCCAGCAGGACCGGCGGGGGGACCTACGAGCAGTACTTC. Encoded protein: CASRTGGGTYEQYF.

V gene TRBV7-2 combines with J gene TRBJ2-2, with a weak D call TRBD1 (6 bases). In germline, CDR1 is SGHTA, CDR2 FQGNSA. The CDR3 is 15 residues long. The V gene lost 5 bases and the J gene lost 0 bases, with 10 bases spanning the gap. Written as DNA, the CDR3 is TGTGCCAGCAGCCAAGGACAGACGAACACCGGGGAGCTGTTTTTT. As protein: CASSQGQTNTGELFF.

The chain uses TRBV6-6 and TRBJ1-4; 7 bases map to TRBD1. Germline V gene sequence: CDR1 MNHNY, CDR2 SVGAGI (reference sequence). The CDR3 totals 13 residues. The V and J ends lost 8 bases and 8 bases, in that order; junction bases with no gene match: 8. The CDR3 region is CASRGQAGEKLFF. CDR3 nucleotides: TGTGCCAGCCGAGGACAGGCTGGGGAAAAACTGTTTTTT.

The rearrangement joins TRBV7-2 to TRBJ1-5; no reliable D call. Germline V gene lookup returns CDR1 SGHTA and CDR2 FQGNSA. The CDR3 has 13 residues. The ends were cut back, 5 bases at V and 9 bases at J, with 14 bases in the middle. CDR3 region: CASSQLGVPPQHF. As DNA, the CDR3 is TGTGCCAGCAGCCAGCTAGGCGTTCCGCCCCAGCATTTT.

This chain links TRBV27 with TRBJ2-7; D may be TRBD1 (6 bases). Germline values: CDR1 MNHEY, CDR2 SMNVEV (reference sequence). V was trimmed by 5 bases and J by 0 bases, leaving 14 bases between them. There are 15 residues in the CDR3. The CDR3 spells CASSPLQGNSYEQYF. The DNA for the CDR3 is TGTGCCAGCAGTCCCCTACAGGGTAACTCCTACGAGCAGTACTTC.

V is TRBV14 and J is TRBJ1-4; D not certain. V was pared by 4 bases and J by 6 bases, with 6 bases between. The CDR3 consists of 12 residues. CDR1 is SGHDN, CDR2 FVKESK, per germline. CDR3 DNA sequence: TGTGCCAGCAGCCTCCGGGATGAAAAACTGTTTTTT. This gives the protein CASSLRDEKLFF.

The V and J genes are TRBV27 and TRBJ1-3; D is possibly TRBD1 (6 bases). CDR1 and CDR2 (germline): MNHEY, SMNVEV (reference sequence). V was shortened by 2 bases and J by 3 bases, with 11 bases between the two germline ends. This CDR3 is 15 amino acids long. CDR3 nucleotide sequence: TGTGCCAGCAGTTTAGGGGGACAAAGTGGAAACACCATATATTTT. Translation gives CASSLGGQSGNTIYF.

This clone was seen more than once but under ten times. The genes are TRBV4-3 and TRBJ2-3, with D possibly being TRBD2 (6 bases). V dropped 4 bases and J dropped 2 bases, with 16 bases sitting between them. Germline V gene lookup returns CDR1 LGHNA and CDR2 YSLEER. CDR3 length equals 16 residues. Here the CDR3 DNA reads TGCGCCAGCAGCCTCGGCGGGCGGGGCCCCACAGATACGCAGTATTTT. This gives the protein CASSLGGRGPTDTQYF.

The V and J genes are TRBV5-1 and TRBJ2-1; 13 bases align to TRBD2. Looked up from germline, CDR1 is SGHRS and CDR2 is YFSETQ. CDR3 size: 15 residues. With 4 bases clipped from V and 8 bases from J, the junction kept 6 bases outside the gene matches. CDR3 nucleotides: TGCGCCAGCAGCGTGACTAGCGGGGGGAAAGATGAGCAGTTCTTC. This translates into CASSVTSGGKDEQFF.

The V call is TRBV30, the J call TRBJ2-3, with TRBD2 matching over 9 bases. CDR1 is GTSNPN, CDR2 SVGIG, per germline (reference sequence). The CDR3 runs 14 residues. J lost 5 bases, V lost 3 bases, and 6 bases had no gene match. Here the CDR3 DNA reads TGTGCCTGGAGCTCTAGCGGGGTCCTAGATACGCAGTATTTT. Translated, it gives CAWSSSGVLDTQYF.

This chain links TRBV27 with TRBJ2-7; TRBD2 matches at 8 bases. This CDR3 is 13 amino acids long. V shed 8 bases, J shed 4 bases, and the junction held 7 bases outside the gene matches. CDR1 MNHEY and CDR2 SMNVEV come from the germline V gene (reference sequence). CDR3: CASSRGGLYEQYF. For the CDR3, the DNA is TGTGCCAGCTCTCGGGGGGGCTTGTACGAGCAGTACTTC.

This sequence joins TRBV7-8 and TRBJ2-5; 7 bases match TRBD2. CDR3 length: 16 residues. The germline V gene encodes CDR1 SGHVS and CDR2 FQNEAQ. V lost 8 bases to trimming and J lost 4 bases; unmatched junction nucleotides: 16. CDR3 bases: TGTGCCAGCCAAGCAGGGAGAAGTGTAGCGGGAGAGACCCAGTACTTC. It specifies CASQAGRSVAGETQYF.

This clone appeared a few times. The rearrangement joins TRBV7-6 to TRBJ2-7, with TRBD1 matching 9 bases. Losses at the gene ends were 8 bases for V and 0 bases for J; bases not matched to a gene: 2. Germline CDR1 SGHVS, CDR2 FNYEAQ. This CDR3 has 13 amino acids. The CDR3 nucleotides read TGTGCCAGCGGACAGGGGTCCTCCTACGAGCAGTACTTC. Translating it yields CASGQGSSYEQYF.

This rearrangement joins TRBV7-2 to TRBJ2-7; 11 nucleotides line up with TRBD2. Germline V gene data show CDR1 as SGHTA and CDR2 as FQGNSA. CDR3 length: 15 residues. The J segment lost 1 base and the V segment lost 5 bases, leaving 4 bases of the junction unmatched. The CDR3 loop is CASSPRLAGSYEQYF. The DNA of the CDR3 is TGTGCCAGCAGCCCTAGACTAGCGGGGTCCTACGAGCAGTACTTC.

V usage is TRBV2 and J usage is TRBJ1-2; perhaps TRBD1 as D (6 bases). CDR1 and CDR2 from the germline V gene are SNHLY and FYNNEI. The CDR3 spans 14 residues. V lost 4 bases and J lost 4, with 13 bases in between. CDR3 in amino acids: CASSATGIGYGYTF. The CDR3 DNA follows: TGTGCCAGCAGTGCTACAGGGATCGGCTATGGCTACACCTTC.

The V and J genes are TRBV9 and TRBJ2-3; 10 bases fit TRBD2. The CDR3 loop spans 15 amino acids. The V segment lost 4 bases and the J segment 3 bases; nucleotides outside the gene matches: 5. The germline gives CDR1 SGDLS, CDR2 YYNGEE. CDR3 nucleotides: TGTGCCAGCAGCATTTCTAGCGGGGGAACAGATACGCAGTATTTT. It encodes CASSISSGGTDTQYF.

In its sample, this clone was seen a few times. The chain is built from TRBV7-9 and TRBJ2-3, with 13 bases fitting TRBD2. The length of the CDR3 is 16 residues. CDR1 is SEHNR, CDR2 FQNEAQ, per germline (reference sequence). Trimming at V came to 5 bases and at J to 4 bases, leaving 6 bases not matched to a gene. In DNA form, the CDR3 reads TGTGCCAGCAGCACCTGGACTAGCGGGGGCGCAGATACGCAGTATTTT. Residues: CASSTWTSGGADTQYF.

The chain combines TRBV7-2 with TRBJ2-3; 8 bases fit TRBD2. Germline V gene sequence: CDR1 SGHTA, CDR2 FQGNSA. The CDR3 has 17 amino acids. J lost 5 bases, V lost 5 bases, and 15 bases had no gene match. The CDR3 spells CASSIREGGGNGDTQYF. CDR3 in DNA: TGTGCCAGCAGCATCCGGGAGGGTGGGGGCAACGGAGATACGCAGTATTTT.

The V gene is TRBV4-3, the J gene TRBJ1-4, with 8 bases identical to TRBD1. V was clipped by 4 bases and J by 3 bases; unmatched bases: 4. The germline CDR1 and CDR2 sequences are LGHNA and YSLEER. The CDR3 is made up of 15 amino acids. The CDR3 is CASSPGQGPNEKLFF. The DNA of the CDR3 is TGCGCCAGCAGCCCAGGACAGGGTCCTAATGAAAAACTGTTTTTT.

The chain recombines TRBV10-3 with TRBJ2-3; TRBD2 agrees at 7 bases. The CDR3 sequence is 15 residues long. J gave up 0 bases and V 5 bases, and 5 bases lay outside the gene matches. CDR1 is ENHRY and CDR2 is SYGVKD in the germline V gene. The CDR3 DNA sequence: TGTGCCATCAGTTTATCGGGGGGAAGCACAGATACGCAGTATTTT. Protein product: CAISLSGGSTDTQYF.

This chain connects TRBV4-1 to TRBJ2-7; possible D gene TRBD2, 6 bases. Trimming cost V 0 bases and J 7 bases, with 10 bases left between them. The CDR3 is made up of 13 amino acids. Germline CDR1 is MGHRA and CDR2 is YSYEKL. In DNA, the CDR3 is TGCGCCAGCAGCCAAGACGGGGGAGGAGAGCAGTACTTC. Its protein is CASSQDGGGEQYF.